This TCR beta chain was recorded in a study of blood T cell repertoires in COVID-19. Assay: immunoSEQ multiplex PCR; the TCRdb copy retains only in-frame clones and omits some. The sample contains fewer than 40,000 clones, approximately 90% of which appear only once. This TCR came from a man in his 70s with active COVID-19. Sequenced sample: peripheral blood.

Here the CDR3 DNA reads TGTGCCAGCAGTCGGGTAGTGAGCTCCTACAATGAGCAGTTCTTC. This encodes CASSRVVSSYNEQFF. This sequence joins TRBV14 and TRBJ2-1, with D uncertain. The V and J ends lost 6 bases and 0 bases respectively, with 12 bases between them. Germline lookup yields CDR1 SGHDN and CDR2 FVKESK. This CDR3 has 15 amino acids.